A selection of T cell receptor beta chains follows, all from one sample in a study of T-cell reconstitution after alpha-beta-depleted transplantation in children. TCRdb re-called the PCR reads through MiXCR, storing one row per CDR3 protein. The sample lists about 640,000 distinct CDR3 sequences; 15% to 20% were seen once. The source was PBMCs from the stem cell graft donor, collected from the stem cell graft. Source of these receptors: a human donor who donated a stem cell graft to a child with acute myeloid leukemia. CDR3s include the opening cysteine and the closing phenylalanine or tryptophan. The D gene is left open where the match is weak. Part of the rows lack a size; the others show once, few, many or a class for expanded clones.

J | V | D | size | CDR3 | DNA
TRBJ2-2 | TRBV29-1 | . | many | CSVGRTNTGELFF | TGCAGCGTCGGACGGACTAACACCGGGGAGCTGTTTTTT
TRBJ1-1 | TRBV28 | TRBD1 | few | CASSLTPGQGEGDTEAFF | TGTGCCAGCAGTTTAACTCCGGGACAGGGAGAGGGAGACACTGAAGCTTTCTTT
TRBJ2-3 | TRBV7-9 | . | . | CASSHNGGTDTQYF | TGTGCCAGCAGCCACAACGGCGGGACAGATACGCAGTATTTT
TRBJ2-3 | TRBV15 | . | many | CATSPLGGLRPSTDTQYF | TGTGCCACCAGCCCTTTGGGGGGTCTGAGGCCTAGCACAGATACGCAGTATTTT
TRBJ1-1 | TRBV5-1 | . | . | CASSLAGDGTEAFF | TGCGCCAGCAGCTTGGCCGGCGATGGCACTGAAGCTTTCTTT
TRBJ1-1 | TRBV12-3/TRBV12-4 | . | many | CASSFGGYTTEAFF | TGTGCCAGCAGCTTCGGAGGGTACACCACTGAAGCTTTCTTT
TRBJ2-1 | TRBV7-2 | TRBD1 | many | CASSVQGYEQFF | TGTGCCAGCAGCGTACAGGGGTATGAGCAGTTCTTC
TRBJ2-2 | TRBV12-3/TRBV12-4 | . | . | CASSLQGHANTGELFF | TGTGCCAGCAGTTTACAGGGGCACGCGAACACCGGGGAGCTGTTTTTT
TRBJ2-7 | TRBV15 | TRBD2 | few | CATSRESGSAYEQYF | TGTGCCACCAGCAGAGAAAGCGGGAGCGCCTACGAGCAGTACTTC
TRBJ2-2 | TRBV6-4 | TRBD2 | many | CASSPGTSAGELFF | TGTGCCAGCAGTCCCGGGACTAGCGCCGGGGAGCTGTTTTTT
TRBJ1-1 | TRBV5-1 | . | many | CASSLGAEAFF | TGTGCCAGCAGTTTAGGAGCTGAAGCTTTCTTT
TRBJ2-5 | TRBV5-1 | TRBD1 | . | CASSLGGQSQETQYF | TGCGCCAGCAGCTTGGGGGGACAGTCGCAGGAGACCCAGTACTTC
TRBJ2-3 | TRBV20-1 | TRBD2 | few | CSAELAGGPDTQYF | TGCAGTGCTGAACTAGCGGGGGGGCCGGATACGCAGTATTTT
TRBJ2-5 | TRBV6-5 | . | many | CASNNSPGRETQYF | TGTGCCAGCAACAATTCCCCAGGGCGGGAGACCCAGTACTTC
TRBJ2-1 | TRBV5-1 | . | few | CASSYDRLSEQFF | TGCGCCAGCAGCTACGACAGATTAAGTGAGCAGTTCTTC
TRBJ2-3 | TRBV20-1 | . | many | CSAATPHGTDTQYF | TGCAGTGCTGCGACTCCCCACGGGACAGATACGCAGTATTTT
TRBJ1-2 | TRBV29-1 | TRBD1 | many | CSVEDRGRGQNYGYTF | TGCAGCGTTGAAGATAGAGGCAGGGGGCAAAACTATGGCTACACCTTC
TRBJ2-2 | TRBV20-1 | . | many | CSARKYSPRDTGELFF | TGCAGTGCTAGAAAGTATTCCCCGAGGGACACCGGGGAGCTGTTTTTT
TRBJ1-1 | TRBV20-1 | TRBD1 | many | CSAAPDRGVWNTEAFF | TGCAGTGCCGCACCGGACAGGGGAGTTTGGAACACTGAAGCTTTCTTT
TRBJ2-2 | TRBV7-2 | TRBD1 | many | CASSQDRAGGELFF | TGTGCCAGCAGCCAGGACAGGGCGGGCGGGGAGCTGTTTTTT
TRBJ1-2 | TRBV29-1 | . | . | CSASDRGYTF | TGCAGCGCCTCCGACCGGGGCTACACCTTC
TRBJ2-2 | TRBV20-1 | TRBD2 | . | CSASVGLADTGELFF | TGCAGTGCTAGCGTGGGACTAGCGGACACCGGGGAGCTGTTTTTT
TRBJ2-2 | TRBV29-1 | . | few | CSVERNTGELFF | TGCAGCGTTGAGCGAAACACCGGGGAGCTGTTTTTT
TRBJ1-6 | TRBV6-1 | . | many | CASSLDWGSYNSPLHF | TGTGCCAGCAGCCTCGATTGGGGGTCCTATAATTCACCCCTCCACTTT
TRBJ1-2 | TRBV12-3/TRBV12-4 | . | many | CASSLLGSGYTF | TGTGCCAGCAGTTTATTAGGATCTGGCTACACCTTC
TRBJ2-1 | TRBV19 | . | few | CASSIERGRTYNEQFF | TGTGCCAGTAGTATAGAACGAGGCCGGACGTACAATGAGCAGTTCTTC
TRBJ2-2 | TRBV10-3 | . | many | CAISESDRTSNTGELFF | TGTGCCATCAGTGAGTCAGACAGGACCTCGAACACCGGGGAGCTGTTTTTT
TRBJ1-2 | TRBV9 | . | many | CASSVSGYGYTF | TGTGCCAGCAGCGTATCGGGGTATGGCTACACCTTC
TRBJ2-1 | TRBV12-3/TRBV12-4 | TRBD1 | . | CASSFKVRGSSYNEQFF | TGTGCCAGCAGTTTTAAAGTCAGGGGGAGCTCCTACAATGAGCAGTTCTTC
TRBJ1-2 | TRBV10-3 | . | many | CAISGSEDGYTF | TGTGCCATCAGTGGCTCGGAGGATGGCTACACCTTC
TRBJ2-3 | TRBV12-3/TRBV12-4 | TRBD1 | many | CASSYRDRAYDTQYF | TGTGCCAGCAGTTATCGGGACAGGGCCTACGATACGCAGTATTTT
TRBJ1-2 | TRBV4-2 | . | many | CASSPAEVYSVISNYGYTF | TGTGCCAGCAGTCCAGCCGAAGTTTATAGCGTGATCTCTAACTATGGCTACACCTTC
TRBJ2-1 | TRBV12-3/TRBV12-4 | TRBD2 | few | CASSLAGTKNEQFF | TGTGCCAGCAGTTTAGCCGGGACTAAAAATGAGCAGTTCTTC
TRBJ1-5 | TRBV24-1 | TRBD1 | few | CATSDRDRGRGQPQHF | TGTGCCACCAGTGATAGGGACAGGGGGCGCGGTCAGCCCCAGCATTTT
TRBJ2-1 | TRBV6-5 | . | . | CASSSSDSPYNEQFF | TGTGCCAGCAGTTCCTCGGACTCCCCCTACAATGAGCAGTTCTTC
TRBJ1-2 | TRBV7-2 | TRBD1 | . | CASRRQGVDYGYTF | TGTGCCAGCAGAAGACAGGGGGTGGACTATGGCTACACCTTC
TRBJ2-1 | TRBV5-1 | . | . | CASSSQGGARYEQFF | TGCGCCAGCAGCTCCCAGGGGGGCGCAAGGTATGAGCAGTTCTTC
TRBJ2-5 | TRBV20-1 | . | many | CRTGPDIETQYF | TGCAGGACGGGCCCGGACATAGAGACCCAGTACTTC
TRBJ2-7 | TRBV20-1 | . | many | CSARVQTGYEQYF | TGCAGTGCTAGAGTCCAGACAGGCTACGAGCAGTACTTC
TRBJ2-2 | TRBV20-1 | . | . | CSARKAGGIWSGELFF | TGCAGTGCTAGGAAGGCGGGCGGTATTTGGTCCGGGGAGCTGTTTTTT
TRBJ2-3 | TRBV7-6 | . | few | CASSHGRPDTQYF | TGTGCCAGCAGCCACGGACGTCCTGATACGCAGTATTTT
TRBJ1-1 | TRBV6-1 | . | few | CASSDYTEAFF | TGTGCCAGCAGTGACTACACTGAAGCTTTCTTT
TRBJ2-3 | TRBV12-3/TRBV12-4 | . | . | CASSLNGEGTDTQYF | TGTGCCAGCAGTTTAAACGGGGAGGGCACAGATACGCAGTATTTT